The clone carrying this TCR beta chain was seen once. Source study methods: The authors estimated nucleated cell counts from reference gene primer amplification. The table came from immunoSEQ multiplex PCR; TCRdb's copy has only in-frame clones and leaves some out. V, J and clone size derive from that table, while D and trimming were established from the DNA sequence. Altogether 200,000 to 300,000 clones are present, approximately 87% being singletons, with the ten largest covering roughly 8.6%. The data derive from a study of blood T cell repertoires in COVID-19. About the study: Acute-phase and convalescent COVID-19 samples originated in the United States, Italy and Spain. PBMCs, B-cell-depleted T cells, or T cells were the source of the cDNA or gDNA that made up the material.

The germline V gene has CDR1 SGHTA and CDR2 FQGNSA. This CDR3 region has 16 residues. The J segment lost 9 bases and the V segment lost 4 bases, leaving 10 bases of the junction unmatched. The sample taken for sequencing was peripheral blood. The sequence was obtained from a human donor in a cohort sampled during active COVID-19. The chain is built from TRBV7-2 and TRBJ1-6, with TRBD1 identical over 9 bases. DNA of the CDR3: TGTGCCAGCAGCTCAAGGGTAGGACAGGGGATTTCACCCCTCCACTTT. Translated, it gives CASSSRVGQGISPLHF.